This TCR beta chain was recovered during a study of tumor and adjacent non-tumor tissue in lung cancer. Study-wide results and limits: Tumor repertoires had a smaller top 100 clone share than normal lung. Compared with tumor, normal lung showed significantly lower TCR diversity. Shorter survival was associated with higher TCR diversity in tumors.

This sample's RNA came from whole unsorted tissue. TCRbeta libraries were built with three rounds of nested PCR, modified from ARM-PCR. MiXCR, applied by TCRdb to the multiplex PCR reads, yields one record per CDR3 protein. The repertoire holds about 68,000 distinct CDR3 sequences, with roughly 56% as singletons. This CDR3 comprises 15 residues. V lost 3 bases and J lost 5; bases outside the gene matches: 8. Germline V gives CDR1 ENHRY, CDR2 SYGVKD. This clonotype showed up just a few times. Its cognate antigen is unknown. The gene calls are TRBV10-3 and TRBJ2-3; 7 nucleotides agree with TRBD1. Sequenced sample: lung tumor tissue. This TCR was recovered from a man aged 45-65 years with non-small cell lung cancer. DNA for the CDR3: TGTGCCATCAGTGAAAGACAGGGAGTAGGAGATACGCAGTATTTT. Protein: CAISERQGVGDTQYF.